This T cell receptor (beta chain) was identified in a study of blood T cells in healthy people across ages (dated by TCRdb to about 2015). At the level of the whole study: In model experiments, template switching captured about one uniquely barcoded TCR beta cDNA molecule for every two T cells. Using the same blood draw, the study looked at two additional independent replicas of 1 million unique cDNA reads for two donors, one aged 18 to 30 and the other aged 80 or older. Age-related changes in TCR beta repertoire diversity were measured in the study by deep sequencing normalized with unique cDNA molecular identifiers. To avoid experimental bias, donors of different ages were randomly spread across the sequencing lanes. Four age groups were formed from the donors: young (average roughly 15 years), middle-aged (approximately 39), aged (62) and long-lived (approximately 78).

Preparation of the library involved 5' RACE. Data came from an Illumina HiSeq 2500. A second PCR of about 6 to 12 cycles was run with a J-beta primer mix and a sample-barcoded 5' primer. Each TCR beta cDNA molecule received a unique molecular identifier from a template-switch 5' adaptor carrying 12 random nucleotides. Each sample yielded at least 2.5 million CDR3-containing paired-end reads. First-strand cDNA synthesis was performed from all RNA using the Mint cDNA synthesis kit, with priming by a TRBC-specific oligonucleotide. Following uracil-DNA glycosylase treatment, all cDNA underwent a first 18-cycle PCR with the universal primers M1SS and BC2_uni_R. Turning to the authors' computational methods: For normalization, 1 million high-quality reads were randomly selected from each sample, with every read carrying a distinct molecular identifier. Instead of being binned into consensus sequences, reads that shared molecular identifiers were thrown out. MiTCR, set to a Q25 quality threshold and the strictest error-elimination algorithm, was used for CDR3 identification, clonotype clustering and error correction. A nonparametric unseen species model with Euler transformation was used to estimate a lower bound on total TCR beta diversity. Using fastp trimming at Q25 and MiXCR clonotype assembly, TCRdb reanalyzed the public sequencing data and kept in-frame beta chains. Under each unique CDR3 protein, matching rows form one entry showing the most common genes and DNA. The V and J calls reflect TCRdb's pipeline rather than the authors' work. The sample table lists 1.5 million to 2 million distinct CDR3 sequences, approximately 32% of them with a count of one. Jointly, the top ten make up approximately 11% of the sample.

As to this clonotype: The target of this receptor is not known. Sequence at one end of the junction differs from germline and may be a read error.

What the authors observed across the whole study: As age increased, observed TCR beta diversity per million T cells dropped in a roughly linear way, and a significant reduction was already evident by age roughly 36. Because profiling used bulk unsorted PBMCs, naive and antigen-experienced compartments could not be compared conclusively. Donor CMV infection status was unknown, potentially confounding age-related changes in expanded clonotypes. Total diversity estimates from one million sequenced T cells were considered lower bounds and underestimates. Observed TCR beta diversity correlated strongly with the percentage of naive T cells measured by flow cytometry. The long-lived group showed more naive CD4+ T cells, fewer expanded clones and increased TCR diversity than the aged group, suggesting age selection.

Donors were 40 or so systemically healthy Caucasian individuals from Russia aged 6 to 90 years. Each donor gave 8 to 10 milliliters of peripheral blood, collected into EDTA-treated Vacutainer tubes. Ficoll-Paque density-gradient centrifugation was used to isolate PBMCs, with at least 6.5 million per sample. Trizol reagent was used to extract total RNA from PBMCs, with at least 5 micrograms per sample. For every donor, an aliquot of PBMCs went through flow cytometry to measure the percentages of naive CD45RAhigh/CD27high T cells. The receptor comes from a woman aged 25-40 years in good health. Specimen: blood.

Read as DNA, the sequence is TGTGCCATCAGCCTGGAGGGGGGGTACGAGCAGTACTTC. This codes for CAISLEGGYEQYF. The V gene is TRBV15 and the J gene is TRBJ2-7; the best D guess is TRBD2, with 7 bases matching. The CDR3 covers 13 residues, taking in both the cysteine and the phenylalanine. The sequence is cut down to CDR3 DNA, 39 bases in frame from base 1. Taken from the germline V gene (reference sequence), the CDR1 and CDR2 loops are LNHNV and YYDKDF.